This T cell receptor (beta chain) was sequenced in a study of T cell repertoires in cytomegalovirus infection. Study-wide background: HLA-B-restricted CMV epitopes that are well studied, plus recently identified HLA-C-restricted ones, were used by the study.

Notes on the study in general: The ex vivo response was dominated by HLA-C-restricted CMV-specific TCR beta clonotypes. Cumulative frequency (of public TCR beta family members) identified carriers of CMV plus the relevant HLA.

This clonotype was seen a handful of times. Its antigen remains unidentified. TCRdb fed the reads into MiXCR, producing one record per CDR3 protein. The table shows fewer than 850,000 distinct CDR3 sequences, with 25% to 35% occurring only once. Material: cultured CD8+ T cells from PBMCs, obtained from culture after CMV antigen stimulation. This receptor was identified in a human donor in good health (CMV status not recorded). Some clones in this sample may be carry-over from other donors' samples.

The CDR3 reads CASRKQGQLYEQYV. The CDR3 DNA reads as TGTGCCAGCAGGAAACAGGGACAACTCTACGAGCAGTACGTC. V and J are TRBV27 and TRBJ2-7; the D gene is possibly TRBD1 (6 bases). The CDR3 is 14 residues long. V lost 6 bases, J lost 3 bases, and 15 bases lay in between. Germline V lookup: CDR1 MNHEY, CDR2 SMNVEV (reference sequence).